This T cell receptor (beta chain) was retrieved from a study of blood T cells in healthy people across ages. The use of a sample-barcoded 5' primer and a J-beta primer mix characterized a second PCR of about 6 to 11 cycles. TCRdb independently ran MiXCR on the 5' RACE reads; one entry per CDR3 protein. The sample has about 1,800,000 distinct CDR3 sequences, about 28% seen once. This clonotype was recorded many times. Every donor contributed ten milliliters of peripheral blood by blood draw. Per the germline V gene, CDR1 is MGHRA and CDR2 is YSYEKL. Trimming took 5 bases from V and 0 from J; bases not matched to a gene: 7. The CDR3 has 17 residues.

Material for sequencing was blood. The source is a woman in her 30s in good health. The V gene is TRBV4-1, the J gene TRBJ2-1, with TRBD1 identical over 10 bases. The CDR3 DNA sequence: TGCGCCAGCAGCACGGGACAGGGGTCAAACTCCTACAATGAGCAGTTCTTC. This codes for CASSTGQGSNSYNEQFF.